Sequencing of this T cell receptor beta chain was carried out in a study of patients and donors after allogeneic stem cell transplantation. TCRdb called the RT-PCR reads again in MiXCR, with one record for every CDR3 protein. The sample shows 920,000 or so distinct CDR3 sequences, more than 15% of them seen only once. Between the trimmed V and J ends, which lost 6 bases and 5 bases, there was a span of 17 bases. CDR3 length: 14 amino acids. The chain carries TRBV12-3 or TRBV12-4 and TRBJ2-7, with D possibly matching TRBD2 (6 bases). The sequenced material came from blood, either unsorted or a sorted T cell fraction (not recorded which). The receptor comes from a human donor who was either an allogeneic HSCT recipient or a stem cell or donor lymphocyte infusion donor (not recorded which). It is not recorded whose cells these are; they may come from a transplant donor. The CDR3 DNA sequence: TGTGCCAGCAGCCTCGGGACTCCCCCAAACGAGCAGTACTTC. Its protein product is CASSLGTPPNEQYF.